This is a list of T cell receptor beta chains from one sample in a study of T cell responses to AZD1222 COVID-19 vaccine. The repertoire was sequenced with immunoSEQ multiplex PCR; TCRdb's copy has only in-frame clones and lacks some. The table has around 50,000 clones, 80% to 90% seen once; the top ten hold 6.5% to 8.5%. The sequencing used peripheral blood, collected 28 days after the second AZD1222 dose. These receptors were obtained from an adult who received the AZD1222 COVID-19 vaccine. The CDR3 runs from the conserved cysteine through the conserved F or W. The order of the fields is V gene, J gene, clone size, D gene, CDR3 protein, CDR3 DNA. D genes are given only for firm matches. Only some rows state a clone size, as once, few, many or a class for expanded clones.

>TRBV7-3|TRBJ2-2|-|TRBD2
CASSPPSGRSSPNTGELFF
TGTGCCAGCAGCCCACCAAGCGGGAGGTCTTCCCCGAACACCGGGGAGCTGTTTTTT
>TRBV4-1|TRBJ2-1|-|TRBD2
CASSQGGSGRYSYNEQFF
TGCGCCAGCAGCCAAGGGGGTAGCGGGCGCTACTCCTACAATGAGCAGTTCTTC
>TRBV7-6|TRBJ1-5|-|TRBD1
CASSLSGTGHQPQHF
TGTGCCAGCAGCTTATCCGGGACAGGGCATCAGCCCCAGCATTTT
>TRBV4-2|TRBJ1-6|few|-
CASSQPTGGQGHHNSPLHF
TGTGCCAGCAGCCAGCCAACCGGGGGGCAGGGCCATCATAATTCACCCCTCCACTTT
>TRBV7-9|TRBJ1-4|-|TRBD1
CASSLGWDRGATNEKLFF
TGTGCCAGCAGCTTAGGGTGGGACAGGGGGGCAACTAATGAAAAACTGTTTTTT
>TRBV5-1|TRBJ2-1|-|TRBD2
CASSGQGLAAVGDEQFF
TGCGCCAGCAGCGGACAGGGACTAGCGGCCGTAGGGGATGAGCAGTTCTTC
>TRBV19|TRBJ1-5|-|-
CASSIDTTGSQHF
TGTGCCAGTAGTATCGATACCACGGGGAGCCAGCATTTT
>TRBV28|TRBJ1-2|-|TRBD1
CASTVDRVANYGYTF
TGTGCCAGCACCGTTGACAGGGTCGCTAACTATGGCTACACCTTC
>TRBV5-1|TRBJ2-7|-|-
CASSLELGGSYEQYF
TGCGCCAGCAGCTTGGAGCTTGGCGGCTCCTACGAGCAGTACTTC
>TRBV18|TRBJ1-1|once|-
CASSQGELGAFF
TGTGCCAGCTCACAAGGGGAATTGGGAGCTTTCTTT
>TRBV15|TRBJ2-2|-|-
CATSREGGTGAGELFF
TGTGCCACCAGCAGAGAAGGGGGAACGGGGGCCGGGGAGCTGTTTTTT
>TRBV15|TRBJ1-1|few|-
CATSRVQGPGTEAFF
TGTGCCACCAGCAGAGTTCAGGGGCCGGGCACTGAAGCTTTCTTT
>TRBV20-1|TRBJ1-2|-|-
CSASGIYGYTF
TGCAGTGCTAGCGGAATCTATGGCTACACCTTC
>TRBV4-2|TRBJ2-2|-|-
CASSPTEGLAGELFF
TGTGCCAGCAGCCCGACGGAGGGGCTTGCCGGGGAGCTGTTTTTT
>TRBV28|TRBJ1-5|-|-
CASSFRSGNNQPQHF
TGTGCCAGCAGTTTCCGGTCAGGGAACAATCAGCCCCAGCATTTT
>TRBV9|TRBJ1-1|-|-
CASRGLNTEAFF
TGTGCCAGCAGGGGGCTGAACACTGAAGCTTTCTTT
>TRBV28|TRBJ2-1|-|TRBD2
CASSPILAGLNNEQFF
TGTGCCAGCAGCCCCATACTAGCGGGGCTAAACAATGAGCAGTTCTTC
>TRBV19|TRBJ2-7|-|-
CATQGQTHYEQYF
TGTGCCACCCAAGGACAGACCCACTACGAGCAGTACTTC
>TRBV30|TRBJ1-6|-|-
CAGQNNSPLHF
TGTGCCGGACAGAATAATTCACCCCTCCACTTT
>TRBV19|TRBJ2-1|-|TRBD2
CASGWTSGTNEQFF
TGTGCCAGTGGCTGGACTAGCGGGACAAATGAGCAGTTCTTC
>TRBV29-1|TRBJ1-1|-|-
CSAPGPGNTEAFF
TGCAGCGCCCCCGGGCCGGGGAACACTGAAGCTTTCTTT
>TRBV10-3|TRBJ2-7|-|-
CAISDRDYEQYF
TGTGCCATCAGTGACAGGGACTACGAGCAGTACTTC
>TRBV6-5|TRBJ2-5|-|-
CASTSAGEGETQYF
TGTGCCAGCACCTCGGCAGGGGAGGGAGAGACCCAGTACTTC
>TRBV19|TRBJ2-3|-|TRBD1
CASTTGFADTQYF
TGTGCCAGTACGACAGGGTTTGCAGATACGCAGTATTTT
>TRBV11-2|TRBJ1-1|-|TRBD1
CASSLRTGTQNTEAFF
TGTGCCAGCAGCTTGAGGACAGGGACGCAGAACACTGAAGCTTTCTTT
>TRBV3-1/TRBV3-2|TRBJ1-6|-|-
CASGAGPNYNSPLHF
TGTGCCAGCGGGGCGGGGCCGAACTATAATTCACCCCTCCACTTT
>TRBV27|TRBJ2-1|-|TRBD2
CASSSGTSGSNEQFF
TGTGCCAGCAGTTCCGGGACTAGCGGGAGCAATGAGCAGTTCTTC
>TRBV10-3|TRBJ2-7|-|-
CAISDSGSSSYEQYF
TGTGCCATCAGTGATTCCGGGTCCTCCTCCTACGAGCAGTACTTC
>TRBV6-2/TRBV6-3|TRBJ2-1|-|-
CASSQGASRQFF
TGTGCCAGCAGTCAAGGGGCAAGCCGGCAGTTCTTC
>TRBV3-1/TRBV3-2|TRBJ1-5|once|TRBD1
CASSQGWTGGNQPQHF
TGTGCCAGCAGCCAAGGTTGGACAGGGGGCAATCAGCCCCAGCATTTT
>TRBV28|TRBJ2-3|-|TRBD2
CASRWTSGRTNTQYF
TGTGCCAGCAGATGGACTAGCGGGAGGACGAATACGCAGTATTTT
>TRBV15|TRBJ2-7|-|TRBD2
CATSGGPGEQYF
TGTGCCACCTCGGGAGGGCCAGGGGAGCAGTACTTC
>TRBV7-9|TRBJ2-7|-|-
CASSLAGPTTRAYF
TGTGCCAGCAGCTTGGCGGGACCGACGACCCGGGCGTACTTC
>TRBV10-3|TRBJ2-7|-|-
CAIKGAQVPYEQYF
TGTGCCATCAAAGGCGCCCAGGTCCCCTACGAGCAGTACTTC
>TRBV6-6|TRBJ2-1|-|-
CASSPRLGGTYNEQFF
TGTGCCAGCAGCCCTAGACTAGGGGGGACCTACAATGAGCAGTTCTTC
>TRBV5-8|TRBJ2-1|medium-sized|-
CASSLVGAMVNEQFF
TGTGCCAGCAGCTTGGTGGGGGCCATGGTTAATGAGCAGTTCTTC
>TRBV7-3|TRBJ2-5|-|-
CGHLETQYF
TGTGGCCATTTGGAGACCCAGTACTTC
>TRBV11-2|TRBJ2-7|few|-
CASSLAWSLGTYEQYF
TGTGCCAGCAGCTTAGCTTGGTCTCTGGGGACCTACGAGCAGTACTTC
>TRBV19|TRBJ2-3|-|-
CASSSVTLPDTQYF
TGTGCCAGTAGTAGTGTGACTTTGCCAGATACGCAGTATTTT
>TRBV29-1|TRBJ2-7|-|TRBD2
CSAATSGGHEQYF
TGCAGCGCGGCGACTAGCGGAGGGCACGAGCAGTACTTC
>TRBV1|TRBJ2-5|-|-
CTSSQEAGSGSGETQYF
TGCACCAGCAGCCAAGAAGCCGGGAGTGGGTCGGGAGAGACCCAGTACTTC
>TRBV24-1|TRBJ2-5|-|TRBD2
CATSDLQAGGETQYF
TGTGCCACCAGTGATTTGCAAGCGGGGGGAGAGACCCAGTACTTC
>TRBV6-2/TRBV6-3|TRBJ2-7|-|TRBD2
CASSYGTSGSYEQYF
TGTGCCAGCAGTTACGGGACTAGCGGGAGTTACGAGCAGTACTTC
>TRBV9|TRBJ2-7|few|TRBD2
CASSVAGTSGDEQYF
TGTGCCAGCAGCGTAGCCGGGACTAGCGGTGACGAGCAGTACTTC
>TRBV6-5|TRBJ2-7|-|TRBD1
CASTQAGGNYEQYF
TGTGCCAGCACCCAGGCAGGGGGCAACTACGAGCAGTACTTC
>TRBV3-1/TRBV3-2|TRBJ2-4|-|-
CASSQGPPSGVEAKNIQYF
TGTGCCAGCAGCCAAGGCCCCCCGTCGGGGGTGGAAGCCAAAAACATTCAGTACTTC
>TRBV28|TRBJ2-5|-|TRBD2
CASSMARLAGGPQETQYF
TGTGCCAGCAGCATGGCCCGACTAGCGGGAGGGCCCCAAGAGACCCAGTACTTC
>TRBV6-5|TRBJ2-7|-|TRBD1
CASSLRRGQGYEQYF
TGTGCCAGCAGCCTACGCCGAGGACAGGGGTACGAGCAGTACTTC
>TRBV7-2|TRBJ1-6|-|TRBD1
CASSLQGTGSNSPLHF
TGTGCCAGCAGCCTCCAGGGGACAGGGTCAAATTCACCCCTCCACTTT
>TRBV19|TRBJ2-5|-|-
CASSRRDGLETQYF
TGTGCCAGTAGTCGCCGGGACGGCTTGGAGACCCAGTACTTC
>TRBV19|TRBJ2-7|once|TRBD1
CASSIGRGHYEQYF
TGTGCCAGTAGTATCGGCAGGGGGCACTACGAGCAGTACTTC
>TRBV4-1|TRBJ2-7|few|TRBD2
CASSQSYAGEYEQYF
TGCGCCAGCAGCCAATCGTATGCGGGAGAGTACGAGCAGTACTTC
>TRBV24-1|TRBJ2-1|-|TRBD2
CATSDWTGTSGFNEQFF
TGTGCCACCAGTGATTGGACCGGGACTAGCGGGTTTAATGAGCAGTTCTTC
>TRBV27|TRBJ2-1|-|-
CASSVEGLNYNEQFF
TGTGCCAGCAGTGTGGAGGGACTCAATTACAATGAGCAGTTCTTC
>TRBV28|TRBJ2-5|-|TRBD1
CASSLQGAIETQYF
TGTGCCAGCAGTCTACAGGGGGCGATCGAGACCCAGTACTTC